The text below deals with one T cell receptor (beta chain). The data belong to a study of cytomegalovirus exposure and HLA in healthy donors. Across the study: Earlier sequencing of some 190 million T cells yielded fewer than 140 million unique TCR beta sequences. Clustering assigned 81% of the approximately 400 genotyped donors to the Caucasian-associated ancestry cluster.

V lost 5 bases, J lost 2 bases, and 10 bases lay in between. Germline V lookup: CDR1 LNHDA, CDR2 SQIVND (reference sequence). CDR3 size: 13 residues. Every donor was a healthy person donating bone marrow. In the PCR, 60 Vbeta and 13 Jbeta primers were used. Libraries were prepared by immunoSEQ multiplex PCR; TCRdb keeps only in-frame clonotypes and omits some of them. The table lists tens of thousands of clones, roughly two thirds of them singletons. This chain connects TRBV19 to TRBJ2-7; no reliable D call. Material: PBMCs. The TCR was taken from a man aged 55-75 years in good health and CMV-seropositive. Written as DNA, the CDR3 is TGTGCCAGTAGTCGTCAGTATACCTACGAGCAGTACTTC. As protein: CASSRQYTYEQYF.